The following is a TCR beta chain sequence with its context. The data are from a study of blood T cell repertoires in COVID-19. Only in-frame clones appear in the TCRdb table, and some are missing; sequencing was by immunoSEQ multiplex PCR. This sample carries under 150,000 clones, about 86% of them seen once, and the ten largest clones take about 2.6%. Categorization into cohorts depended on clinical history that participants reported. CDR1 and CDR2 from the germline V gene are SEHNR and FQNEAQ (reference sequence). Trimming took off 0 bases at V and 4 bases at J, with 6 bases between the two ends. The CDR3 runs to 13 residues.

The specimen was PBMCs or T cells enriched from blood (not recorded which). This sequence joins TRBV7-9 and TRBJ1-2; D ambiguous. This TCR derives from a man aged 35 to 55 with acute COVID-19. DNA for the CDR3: TGTGCCAGCAGCTTAGCAACGAGCTATGGCTACACCTTC. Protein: CASSLATSYGYTF.